These 6 T cell receptor beta chains were sequenced from one sample in a study of blood T cell repertoires in COVID-19. Using immunoSEQ multiplex PCR, the repertoire was profiled, and TCRdb retains in-frame clones only, with some absent. The sample has tens of thousands of clones, about 80% seen once. The specimen sequenced was peripheral blood. The receptors were sampled from a young man with COVID-19, enrolled during active disease.

This chain uses TRBV6-5 with TRBJ1-1; D is undetermined. Germline CDR1 MNHEY, CDR2 SVGAGI. There are 13 residues in the CDR3. V was shortened by 7 bases and J by 8 bases, with 17 bases between the two germline ends. The DNA of the CDR3 is TGTGCCAGCATTCTCAACTCTGGGCCCGAAGCTTTCTTT. It translates to CASILNSGPEAFF.

V usage is TRBV30 and J usage is TRBJ1-6, with D possibly TRBD1 on 5 matching bases. CDR3 length equals 14 residues. From germline, CDR1 is GTSNPN and CDR2 SVGIG (reference sequence). V was trimmed by 4 bases and J by 7 bases, leaving 14 bases between them. CDR3 in DNA: TGTGCCTGGACTCAGGGATTTTTGAATTCACCCCTCCACTTT. Translation gives CAWTQGFLNSPLHF.

This clone was detected once. This chain links TRBV12-5 with TRBJ2-5; D not resolved. The germline V gene has CDR1 LGHNT and CDR2 FRNRAP. Trimming left V 1 base short and J 1 base short, with 4 bases between. The CDR3 loop spans 13 amino acids. The CDR3 region has the DNA TGTGCTAGTGGTTTGGGAGCCCAAGAGACCCAGTACTTC. Translating gives CASGLGAQETQYF.

This rearrangement joins TRBV14 to TRBJ2-3, with 7 positions matching TRBD1. Per the germline V gene, CDR1 is SGHDN and CDR2 is FVKESK. V lost 8 bases and J lost 4; bases outside the gene matches: 6. The CDR3 covers 13 residues. The CDR3 nucleotides read TGTGCCAGCTCAAGAACAGGGGCAGATACGCAGTATTTT. This codes for CASSRTGADTQYF.

The rearrangement joins TRBV4-2 to TRBJ1-2; 11 bases fit TRBD1. V was pared by 4 bases and J by 1 base, with 5 bases of the junction left unmatched. This CDR3 is 16 amino acids long. Germline V gives CDR1 LGHNA, CDR2 YNFKEQ. The CDR3 loop reads CASSPGQGALNYGYTF. The CDR3 DNA is TGTGCCAGCAGCCCAGGACAGGGGGCGCTTAACTATGGCTACACCTTC.

The rearrangement joins TRBV21-1 to TRBJ1-2. TRBV21-1 is designated a pseudogene. The CDR3 has 15 residues. CDR3 DNA: TGTGCCAGCAGTCCGGCGGTGGGGGGGGCTCACGGCTACACCTTC. As protein: CASSPAVGGAHGYTF.